The source of this TCR beta chain is a study of T-cell memory formation after mild COVID-19. Study-level findings and limits: Whether second-wave clones peaking at day 37 were SARS-CoV-2 specific went unconfirmed. Within pre-infection memory, some responding clones were found, suggesting cross-reactive memory joined. CD4+ clones that contracted lay mainly in CM and EM; CD8+ ones lay in EMRA. CD4+ bias marked clones expanding day 15 to 37, unlike balanced contracting clones.

Worth noting for this clonotype: Its antigen is not known.

Germline lookup yields CDR1 SEHNR and CDR2 FQNEAQ (reference sequence). V gave up 7 bases and J gave up 9 bases, with 13 bases separating them. CDR3 length: 13 residues. TCRdb fed the 5' RACE reads into MiXCR, producing one record per CDR3 protein. Among 300,000 to 400,000 distinct CDR3 sequences listed, 25% to 30% were seen once. The sample consisted of PBMCs or a T cell subset sorted from them (not recorded which). This chain joins TRBV7-9 and TRBJ1-6; no definite D call. The clonotype was recovered from an adult woman who had mild COVID-19 (a few samples of this study predate the infection). Cell type and time point are not known. The CDR3 is CASNLIGSSPLHF. CDR3 in DNA: TGTGCCAGCAATCTTATTGGGAGTTCACCCCTCCACTTT.